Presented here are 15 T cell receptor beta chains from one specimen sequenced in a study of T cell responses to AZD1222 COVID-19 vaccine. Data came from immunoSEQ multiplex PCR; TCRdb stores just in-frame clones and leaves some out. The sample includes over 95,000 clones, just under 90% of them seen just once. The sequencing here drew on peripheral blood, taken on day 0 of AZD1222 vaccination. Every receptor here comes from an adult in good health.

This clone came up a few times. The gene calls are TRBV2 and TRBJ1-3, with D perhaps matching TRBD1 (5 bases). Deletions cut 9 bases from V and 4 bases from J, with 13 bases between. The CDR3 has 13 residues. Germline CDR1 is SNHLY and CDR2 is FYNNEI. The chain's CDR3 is CASTSGTGNTIYF. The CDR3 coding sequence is TGTGCCAGTACATCCGGGACCGGAAACACCATATATTTT.

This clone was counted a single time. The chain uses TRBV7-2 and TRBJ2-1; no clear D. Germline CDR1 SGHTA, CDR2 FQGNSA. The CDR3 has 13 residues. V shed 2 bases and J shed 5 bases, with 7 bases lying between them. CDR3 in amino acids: CASSLSRNNEQFF. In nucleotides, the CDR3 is TGTGCCAGCAGCTTAAGTAGAAACAATGAGCAGTTCTTC. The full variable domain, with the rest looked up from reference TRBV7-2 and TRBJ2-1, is GAGVSQSPSNKVTEKGKDVELRCDPISGHTALYWYRQSLGQGLEFLIYFQGNSAPDKSGLPSDRFSAERTGGSVSTLTIQRTQQEDSAVYLCASSLSRNNEQFFGPGTRLTVL.

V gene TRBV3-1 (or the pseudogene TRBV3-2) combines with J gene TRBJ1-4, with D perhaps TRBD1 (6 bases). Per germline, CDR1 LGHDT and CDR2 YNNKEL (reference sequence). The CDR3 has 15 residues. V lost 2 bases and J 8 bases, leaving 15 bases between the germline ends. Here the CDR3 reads CASSQSRGVGEKLFF. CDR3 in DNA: TGTGCCAGCAGCCAATCGAGGGGGGTCGGGGAAAAACTGTTTTTT.

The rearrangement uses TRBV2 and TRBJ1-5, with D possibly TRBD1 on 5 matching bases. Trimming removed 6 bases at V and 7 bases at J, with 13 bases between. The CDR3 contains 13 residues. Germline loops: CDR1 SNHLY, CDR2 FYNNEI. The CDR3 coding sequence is TGTGCCAGCAGGGGGGGAGGGGACCAGCCCCAGCATTTT. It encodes CASRGGGDQPQHF.

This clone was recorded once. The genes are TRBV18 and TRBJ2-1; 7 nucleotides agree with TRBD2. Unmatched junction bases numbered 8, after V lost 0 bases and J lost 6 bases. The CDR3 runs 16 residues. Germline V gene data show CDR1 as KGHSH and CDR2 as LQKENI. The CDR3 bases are TGTGCCAGCTCACCACCGAGAGGGTTAGCGGGCAATGAGCAGTTCTTC. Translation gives CASSPPRGLAGNEQFF.

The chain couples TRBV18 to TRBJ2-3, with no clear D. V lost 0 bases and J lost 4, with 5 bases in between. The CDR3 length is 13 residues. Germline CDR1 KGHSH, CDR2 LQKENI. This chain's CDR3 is CASSPPAADTQYF. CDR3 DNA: TGTGCCAGCTCACCACCCGCGGCAGATACGCAGTATTTT. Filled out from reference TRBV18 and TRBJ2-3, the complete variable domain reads NAGVMQNPRHLVRRRGQEARLRCSPMKGHSHVYWYRQLPEEGLKFMVYLQKENIIDESGMPKERFSAEFPKEGPSILRIQQVVRGDSAAYFCASSPPAADTQYFGPGTRLTVL.

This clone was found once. The CDR3 DNA reads as TGTGCCATCAGCCCCGACGGCGCGAGCTCCTACGAGCAGTACTTC. Amino acids: CAISPDGASSYEQYF. This sequence joins TRBV10-3 and TRBJ2-7; D not resolved. The CDR3 has 15 residues. V was clipped by 6 bases and J by 0 bases, with 15 bases between them. Germline V gene sequence: CDR1 ENHRY, CDR2 SYGVKD.

The CDR3 loop is CASSKEGVDSGRAENIQYF. DNA of the CDR3: TGTGCCAGCAGCAAAGAGGGGGTCGATAGCGGGAGGGCGGAAAACATTCAGTACTTC. V usage is TRBV21-1 and J usage is TRBJ2-4; the table's D call, TRBD2, was not checked against the DNA. TRBV21-1 is labeled a pseudogene. This CDR3 is 19 amino acids long.

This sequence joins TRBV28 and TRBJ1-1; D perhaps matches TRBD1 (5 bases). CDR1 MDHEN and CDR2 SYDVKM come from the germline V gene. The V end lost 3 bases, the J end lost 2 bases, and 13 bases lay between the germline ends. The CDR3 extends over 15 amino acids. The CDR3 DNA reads TGTGCCAGCAGTTTCCTCCTGGGGACCAACACTGAAGCTTTCTTT. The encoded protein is CASSFLLGTNTEAFF.

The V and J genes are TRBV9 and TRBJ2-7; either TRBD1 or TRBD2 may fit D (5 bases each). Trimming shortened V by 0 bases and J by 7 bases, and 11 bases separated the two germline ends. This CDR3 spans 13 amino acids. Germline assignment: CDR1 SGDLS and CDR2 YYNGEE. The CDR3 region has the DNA TGTGCCAGCAGCGTAGAAGGATGGGGGGAGCAGTACTTC. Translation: CASSVEGWGEQYF.

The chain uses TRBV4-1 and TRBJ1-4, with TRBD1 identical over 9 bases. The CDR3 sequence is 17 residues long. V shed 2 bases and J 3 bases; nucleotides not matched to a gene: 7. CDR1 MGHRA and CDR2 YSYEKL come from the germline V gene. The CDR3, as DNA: TGCGCCAGCAGCCAAACGGGACAGGGAAGCTCTAATGAAAAACTGTTTTTT. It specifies CASSQTGQGSSNEKLFF.

The DNA for the CDR3 is TGTGCCAGCAGCTTAGCGGCAGGGGGGACCTACGAGCAGTACTTC. Protein sequence: CASSLAAGGTYEQYF. The gene calls are TRBV11-3 and TRBJ2-7; a possible D gene is TRBD1 (7 bases). V shed 1 base and J shed 2 bases, with 12 bases lying between them. CDR1 and CDR2 from the germline V gene are SGHNT and YENEEA. The CDR3 runs 15 residues.

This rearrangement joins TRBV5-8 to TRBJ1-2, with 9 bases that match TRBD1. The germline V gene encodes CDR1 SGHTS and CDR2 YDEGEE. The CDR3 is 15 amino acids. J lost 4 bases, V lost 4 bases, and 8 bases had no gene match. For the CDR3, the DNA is TGTGCCAGCAGCACCTGGGTGGGACAGGGCTATGGCTACACCTTC. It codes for CASSTWVGQGYGYTF.

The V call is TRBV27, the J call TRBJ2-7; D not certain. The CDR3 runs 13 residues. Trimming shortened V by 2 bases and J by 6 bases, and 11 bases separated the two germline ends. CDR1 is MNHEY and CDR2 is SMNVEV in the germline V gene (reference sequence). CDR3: CASSLVPLLEQYF. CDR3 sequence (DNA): TGTGCCAGCAGTTTAGTTCCGCTCCTCGAGCAGTACTTC.

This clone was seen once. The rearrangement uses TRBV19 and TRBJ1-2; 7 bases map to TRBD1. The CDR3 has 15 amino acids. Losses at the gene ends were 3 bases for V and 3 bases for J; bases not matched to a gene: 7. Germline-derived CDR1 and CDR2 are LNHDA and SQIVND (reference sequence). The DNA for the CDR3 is TGTGCCAGTAGTATTAGCTCGGGGACAGACTATGGCTACACCTTC. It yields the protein CASSISSGTDYGYTF.